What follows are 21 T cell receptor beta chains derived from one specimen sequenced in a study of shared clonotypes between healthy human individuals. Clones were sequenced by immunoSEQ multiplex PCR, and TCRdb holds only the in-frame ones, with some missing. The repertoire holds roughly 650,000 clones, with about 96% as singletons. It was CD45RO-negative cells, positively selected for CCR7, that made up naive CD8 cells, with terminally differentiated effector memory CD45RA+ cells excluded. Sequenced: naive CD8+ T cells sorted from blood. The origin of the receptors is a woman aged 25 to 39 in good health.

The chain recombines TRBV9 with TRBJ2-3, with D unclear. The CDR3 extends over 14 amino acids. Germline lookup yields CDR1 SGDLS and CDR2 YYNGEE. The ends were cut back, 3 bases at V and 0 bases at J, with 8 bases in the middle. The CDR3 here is CASSGASSTDTQYF. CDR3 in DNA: TGTGCCAGCAGCGGGGCCTCGAGCACAGATACGCAGTATTTT.

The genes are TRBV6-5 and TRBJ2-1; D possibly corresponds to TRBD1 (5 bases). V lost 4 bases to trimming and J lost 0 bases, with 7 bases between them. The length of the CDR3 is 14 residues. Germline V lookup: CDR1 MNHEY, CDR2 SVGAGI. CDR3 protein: CASSWGDSYNEQFF. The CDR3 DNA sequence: TGTGCCAGCAGTTGGGGCGACTCCTACAATGAGCAGTTCTTC.

In nucleotides, the CDR3 is TGCGCCAGCAGTGAAGGTGACACCATATATTTT. It is translated as CASSEGDTIYF. The chain combines TRBV10-2 with TRBJ1-3; unclear D gene. This CDR3 contains 11 residues. V dropped 3 bases and J dropped 8 bases, with 5 bases sitting between them. Germline V gene sequence: CDR1 WSHSY, CDR2 SAAADI.

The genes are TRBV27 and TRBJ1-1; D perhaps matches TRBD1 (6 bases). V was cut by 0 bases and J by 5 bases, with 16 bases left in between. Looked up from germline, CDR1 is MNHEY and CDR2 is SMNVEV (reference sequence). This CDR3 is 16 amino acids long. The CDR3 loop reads CASSLSPGAGRTEAFF. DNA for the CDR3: TGTGCCAGCAGTTTATCCCCGGGGGCGGGTCGGACTGAAGCTTTCTTT.

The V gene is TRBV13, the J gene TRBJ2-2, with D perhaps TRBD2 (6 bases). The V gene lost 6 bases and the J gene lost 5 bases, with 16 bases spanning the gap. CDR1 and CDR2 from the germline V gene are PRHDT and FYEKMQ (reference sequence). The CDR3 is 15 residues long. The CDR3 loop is CASSQRGGGTGELFF. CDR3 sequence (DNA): TGTGCCAGCAGTCAGAGAGGTGGAGGGACCGGGGAGCTGTTTTTT.

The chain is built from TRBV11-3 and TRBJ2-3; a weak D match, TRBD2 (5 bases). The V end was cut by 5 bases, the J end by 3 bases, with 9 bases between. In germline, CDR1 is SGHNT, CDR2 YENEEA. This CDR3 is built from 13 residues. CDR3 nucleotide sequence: TGTGCCAGCAGCCCCCGCGGGACAGATACGCAGTATTTT. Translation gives CASSPRGTDTQYF.

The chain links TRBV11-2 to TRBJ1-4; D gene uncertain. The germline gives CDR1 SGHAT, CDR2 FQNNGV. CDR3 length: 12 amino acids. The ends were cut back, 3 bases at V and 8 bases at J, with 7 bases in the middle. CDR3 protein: CASSLSGEKLFF. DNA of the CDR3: TGTGCCAGCAGCTTGTCCGGGGAAAAACTGTTTTTT.

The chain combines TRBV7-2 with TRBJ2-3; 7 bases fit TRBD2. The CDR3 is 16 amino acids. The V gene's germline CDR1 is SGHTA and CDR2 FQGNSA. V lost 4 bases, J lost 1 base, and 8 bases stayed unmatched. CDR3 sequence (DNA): TGTGCCAGCAGCTCAACCCCTAGCGGCCGCACAGATACGCAGTATTTT. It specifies CASSSTPSGRTDTQYF.

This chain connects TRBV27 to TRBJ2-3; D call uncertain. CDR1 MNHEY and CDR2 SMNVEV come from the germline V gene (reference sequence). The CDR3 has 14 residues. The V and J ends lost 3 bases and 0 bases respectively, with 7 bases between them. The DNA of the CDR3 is TGTGCCAGCAGTTTTTCCAGTAGCACAGATACGCAGTATTTT. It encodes CASSFSSSTDTQYF.

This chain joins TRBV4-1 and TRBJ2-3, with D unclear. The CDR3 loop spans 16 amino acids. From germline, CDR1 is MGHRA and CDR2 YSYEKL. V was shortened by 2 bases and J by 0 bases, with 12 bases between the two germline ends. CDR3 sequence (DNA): TGCGCCAGCAGCCAATTATGGATAGCTAGCACAGATACGCAGTATTTT. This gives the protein CASSQLWIASTDTQYF.

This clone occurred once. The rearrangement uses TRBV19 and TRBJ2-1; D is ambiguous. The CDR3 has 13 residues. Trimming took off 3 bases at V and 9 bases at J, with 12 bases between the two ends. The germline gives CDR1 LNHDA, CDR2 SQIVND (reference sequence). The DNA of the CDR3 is TGTGCCAGTAGTATTCCCCCGCCGAGTGAGCAGTTCTTC. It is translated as CASSIPPPSEQFF.

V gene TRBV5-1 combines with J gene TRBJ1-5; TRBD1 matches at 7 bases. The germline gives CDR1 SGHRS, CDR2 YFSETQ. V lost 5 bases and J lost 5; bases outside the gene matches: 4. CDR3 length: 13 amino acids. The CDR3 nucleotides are TGCGCCAGCAGTCCAGGGGGGTATCAGCCCCAGCATTTT. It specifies CASSPGGYQPQHF.

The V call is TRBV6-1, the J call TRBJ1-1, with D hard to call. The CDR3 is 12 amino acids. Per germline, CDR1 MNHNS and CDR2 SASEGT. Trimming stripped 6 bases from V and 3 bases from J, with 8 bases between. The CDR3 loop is CASSSDYTEAFF. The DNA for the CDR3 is TGTGCCAGCAGCTCAGATTACACTGAAGCTTTCTTT.

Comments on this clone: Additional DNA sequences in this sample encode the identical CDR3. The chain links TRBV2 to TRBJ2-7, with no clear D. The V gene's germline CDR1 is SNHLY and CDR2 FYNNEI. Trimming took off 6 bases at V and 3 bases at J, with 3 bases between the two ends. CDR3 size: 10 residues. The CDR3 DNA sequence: TGTGCCAGCAGGGGCTACGAGCAGTACTTC. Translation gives CASRGYEQYF.

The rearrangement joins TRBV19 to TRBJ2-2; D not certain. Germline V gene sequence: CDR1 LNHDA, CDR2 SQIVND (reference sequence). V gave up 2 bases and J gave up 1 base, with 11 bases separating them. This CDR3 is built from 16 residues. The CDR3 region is CASSIPWTENTGELFF. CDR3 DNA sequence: TGTGCCAGTAGTATACCGTGGACGGAGAACACCGGGGAGCTGTTTTTT.

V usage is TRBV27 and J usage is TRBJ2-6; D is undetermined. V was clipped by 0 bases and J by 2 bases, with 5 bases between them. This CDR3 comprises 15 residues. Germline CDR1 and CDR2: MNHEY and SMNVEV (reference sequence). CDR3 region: CASSLSVTGANVLTF. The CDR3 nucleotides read TGTGCCAGCAGTTTATCGGTGACTGGGGCCAACGTCCTGACTTTC.

CDR3 in DNA: TGCGCCAGCAGCCCTCGACTAGCGGGAGGGCCCTTATTCACAGATACGCAGTATTTT. The encoded protein is CASSPRLAGGPLFTDTQYF. V gene TRBV4-1 combines with J gene TRBJ2-3; 14 bases fit TRBD2. Trimming cost V 4 bases and J 2 bases; bases outside gene matches: 11. The CDR3 runs to 19 residues. The germline gives CDR1 MGHRA, CDR2 YSYEKL.

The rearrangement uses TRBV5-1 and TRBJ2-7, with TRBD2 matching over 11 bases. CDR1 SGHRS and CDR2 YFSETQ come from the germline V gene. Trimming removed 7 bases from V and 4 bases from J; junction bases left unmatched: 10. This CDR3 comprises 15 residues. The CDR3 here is CASRVGLAVSYEQYF. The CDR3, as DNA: TGCGCCAGCCGCGTGGGACTAGCGGTTAGTTACGAGCAGTACTTC.

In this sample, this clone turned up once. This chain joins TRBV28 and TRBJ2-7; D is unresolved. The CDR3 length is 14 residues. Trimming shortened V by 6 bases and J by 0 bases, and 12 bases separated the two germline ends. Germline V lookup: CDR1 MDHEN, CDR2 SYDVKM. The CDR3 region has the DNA TGTGCCAGCAGGCGGCAGCTAAGCTCCTACGAGCAGTACTTC. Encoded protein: CASRRQLSSYEQYF.

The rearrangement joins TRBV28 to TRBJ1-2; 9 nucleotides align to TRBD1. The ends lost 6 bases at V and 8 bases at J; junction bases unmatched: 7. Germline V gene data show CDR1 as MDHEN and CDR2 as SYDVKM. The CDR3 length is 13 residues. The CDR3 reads CASRQDRGNGYTF. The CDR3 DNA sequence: TGTGCCAGCAGACAGGACAGGGGTAACGGCTACACCTTC.

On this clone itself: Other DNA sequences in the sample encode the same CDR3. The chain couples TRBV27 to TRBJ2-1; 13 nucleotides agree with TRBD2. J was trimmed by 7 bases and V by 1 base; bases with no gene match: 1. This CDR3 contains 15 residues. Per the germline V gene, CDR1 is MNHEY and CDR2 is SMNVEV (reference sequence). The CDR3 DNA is TGTGCCAGCAGTTTATGGACTAGCGGGAGAAATGAGCAGTTCTTC. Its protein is CASSLWTSGRNEQFF.